These 18 T cell receptor beta chains were sequenced from one sample in a study of T cells in tumors after PD-1 blockade. TCRdb's copy holds only in-frame clones and misses some; the assay was immunoSEQ multiplex PCR. The sample includes about 20,000 clones, more than 65% of them seen just once. Sequencing was performed on PBMCs, taken after anti-PD-1 therapy. Receptor source: a human donor with advanced basal cell or squamous cell carcinoma (not recorded which).

V usage is TRBV2 and J usage is TRBJ2-5; TRBD2 matches 11 bases. The CDR3 runs to 14 residues. Germline lookup yields CDR1 SNHLY and CDR2 FYNNEI. The trim removed 6 bases at V and 5 bases at J, leaving 5 bases unmatched. This chain's CDR3 is CASRETSGAETQYF. In DNA form, the CDR3 reads TGTGCCAGCAGGGAGACTAGCGGGGCCGAGACCCAGTACTTC.

The J gene is TRBJ1-2, the V gene TRBV6-5; no firm D call. Germline V gives CDR1 MNHEY, CDR2 SVGAGI. The ends were cut back, 4 bases at V and 3 bases at J, with 15 bases in the middle. The CDR3 length is 15 residues. CDR3 loop: CASSSRRTSDYGYTF. CDR3 sequence (DNA): TGTGCCAGCAGTTCCCGGAGGACTTCCGACTATGGCTACACCTTC.

V and J are TRBV2 and TRBJ1-3; 7 bases are shared with TRBD1. The CDR3 extends over 14 amino acids. Trimming removed 6 bases from V and 4 bases from J; junction bases left unmatched: 6. In germline, CDR1 is SNHLY, CDR2 FYNNEI. This CDR3 reads CASSADRAGNTIYF. The CDR3 DNA reads as TGTGCCAGCAGCGCAGACAGGGCCGGAAACACCATATATTTT.

The chain couples TRBV19 to TRBJ2-3, with D uncertain. Germline lookup yields CDR1 LNHDA and CDR2 SQIVND (reference sequence). Deletions cut 8 bases from V and 7 bases from J, with 13 bases between. The CDR3 runs to 12 residues. DNA for the CDR3: TGTGCCAGTGCGGTCCAGGCTAATACGCAGTATTTT. The encoded protein is CASAVQANTQYF.

The genes are TRBV5-1 and TRBJ2-7, with D maybe TRBD1 (5 bases). The germline V gene has CDR1 SGHRS and CDR2 YFSETQ. The CDR3 has 15 amino acids. Trimming stripped 0 bases from V and 5 bases from J, with 15 bases between. CDR3 in amino acids: CASSLGSRELDEQYF. DNA of the CDR3: TGCGCCAGCAGCTTGGGTTCCAGGGAATTAGACGAGCAGTACTTC.

In DNA, the CDR3 is TGCGCCAGCAGCCAGGGACAGGGCGGCACAGATACGCAGTATTTT. Protein sequence: CASSQGQGGTDTQYF. V is TRBV5-1 and J is TRBJ2-3, with 9 bases matching TRBD1. Per germline, CDR1 SGHRS and CDR2 YFSETQ. Trimming cost V 4 bases and J 1 base; bases outside gene matches: 4. This CDR3 is built from 15 residues.

This clone was picked up one time. This chain uses TRBV4-2 with TRBJ2-1; TRBD2 matches at 11 bases. The CDR3 is 14 amino acids. The J segment lost 9 bases and the V segment lost 3 bases, leaving 4 bases of the junction unmatched. Per germline, CDR1 LGHNA and CDR2 YNFKEQ. Here the CDR3 DNA reads TGTGCCAGCAGCCAGGTCACTAGCGGGAGTGAGCAGTTCTTC. Its protein product is CASSQVTSGSEQFF.

This clone came up once. The chain uses TRBV4-1 and TRBJ2-3; 11 bases fit TRBD2. The J segment lost 4 bases and the V segment lost 6 bases, leaving 9 bases of the junction unmatched. The CDR3 extends over 16 amino acids. In germline, CDR1 is MGHRA, CDR2 YSYEKL. As DNA, the CDR3 is TGCGCCAGCAGTTACCCTAGCGGGAGGTCTGCAGATACGCAGTATTTT. Amino acid sequence: CASSYPSGRSADTQYF.

The sample holds a few counts of this clone. This chain connects TRBV4-2 to TRBJ1-2; a weak D match, TRBD1 (5 bases). The germline V gene has CDR1 LGHNA and CDR2 YNFKEQ. V lost 1 base and J lost 3, with 9 bases in between. The CDR3 contains 14 residues. In nucleotides, the CDR3 is TGTGCCAGCAGCCAAGGGGGGTTAGACTATGGCTACACCTTC. It codes for CASSQGGLDYGYTF.

This chain joins TRBV2 and TRBJ1-1, with 8 bases fitting TRBD1. This CDR3 spans 14 amino acids. Germline V lookup: CDR1 SNHLY, CDR2 FYNNEI. With 6 bases clipped from V and 5 bases from J, the junction kept 8 bases outside the gene matches. CDR3 protein: CASRQTGVETEAFF. The CDR3 DNA reads TGTGCCAGCAGGCAGACAGGGGTGGAAACTGAAGCTTTCTTT.

The J gene is TRBJ2-5, the V gene TRBV28, with 10 nucleotides matching TRBD1. V lost 4 bases and J lost 3; bases outside the gene matches: 8. The CDR3 consists of 16 residues. Germline V gene sequence: CDR1 MDHEN, CDR2 SYDVKM. The DNA of the CDR3 is TGTGCCAGCAGTTCTTTCCGGGACAGGGGCAAAGAGACCCAGTACTTC. Encoded protein: CASSSFRDRGKETQYF.

The chain joins TRBV7-8 to TRBJ1-5; D not certain. The length of the CDR3 is 11 residues. V lost 8 bases and J lost 6, with 8 bases in between. In germline, CDR1 is SGHVS, CDR2 FQNEAQ. The CDR3 sequence: CASGEFQPQHF. CDR3 sequence (DNA): TGTGCCAGCGGAGAATTTCAGCCCCAGCATTTT.

This clone was found a few times. The rearrangement links TRBV28 to TRBJ2-7, with D possibly being TRBD2 (6 bases). V lost 5 bases and J lost 2, with 19 bases in between. The germline gives CDR1 MDHEN, CDR2 SYDVKM. This CDR3 has 16 amino acids. The CDR3 sequence: CASSALGLLVPYEQYF. CDR3 in DNA: TGTGCCAGCAGTGCGCTGGGACTCCTCGTTCCCTACGAGCAGTACTTC.

This rearrangement joins TRBV28 to TRBJ2-7; 12 nucleotides align to TRBD2. The CDR3 consists of 14 residues. Per germline, CDR1 MDHEN and CDR2 SYDVKM. The J segment lost 6 bases and the V segment lost 6 bases, leaving 6 bases of the junction unmatched. CDR3 DNA: TGTGCCAGCAGAATGACTAGCGGGAGCTCCGAGCAGTACTTC. Translating gives CASRMTSGSSEQYF.

The chain links TRBV5-6 to TRBJ2-5; tentative D call: TRBD2 (7 bases). V lost 1 base to trimming and J lost 4 bases, with 11 bases between them. The CDR3 consists of 14 residues. Germline V gene data show CDR1 as SGHDT and CDR2 as YYEEEE. The CDR3 DNA reads as TGTGCCAGCAGCTTGAGGGGGGGCACAGAGACCCAGTACTTC. The encoded protein is CASSLRGGTETQYF. The full variable domain, with the rest looked up from reference TRBV5-6 and TRBJ2-5, is DAGVTQSPTHLIKTRGQQVTLRCSPKSGHDTVSWYQQALGQGPQFIFQYYEEEERQRGNFPDRFSGHQFPNYSSELNVNALLLGDSALYLCASSLRGGTETQYFGPGTRLLVL.

This chain links TRBV4-2 with TRBJ2-7, with 8 bases fitting TRBD2. CDR1 and CDR2 from the germline V gene are LGHNA and YNFKEQ. This CDR3 region has 16 residues. V gave up 0 bases and J gave up 0 bases; unmatched junction bases: 4. The CDR3 bases are TGTGCCAGCAGCCAAGAGCAGCGGGGGAGCTCCTACGAGCAGTACTTC. This encodes CASSQEQRGSSYEQYF.

CDR3 protein: CASSVEGESYNEQFF. CDR3 DNA: TGTGCCAGCAGCGTAGAAGGGGAATCCTACAATGAGCAGTTCTTC. V and J are TRBV9 and TRBJ2-1; the D gene is possibly TRBD1 (5 bases). The CDR3 extends over 15 amino acids. The V and J ends lost 0 bases and 1 base respectively, with 8 bases between them. Germline V CDR1 and CDR2: SGDLS, YYNGEE.

This chain links TRBV5-1 with TRBJ1-1; D remains unclear. There are 16 residues in the CDR3. V lost 0 bases and J lost 6, with 18 bases in between. Germline V CDR1 and CDR2: SGHRS, YFSETQ. The chain's CDR3 is CASSLGPRLTPPEAFF. In DNA form, the CDR3 reads TGCGCCAGCAGCTTGGGTCCGCGTCTAACTCCCCCTGAAGCTTTCTTT.